This T cell receptor (beta chain) was identified during a study of control samples from healthy donors and cancer patients. Using immunoSEQ multiplex PCR, the repertoire was profiled, and TCRdb retains in-frame clones only, with some absent. The sample carries 70,000 to 95,000 clones, over 75% recorded once. The V gene lost 5 bases and the J gene lost 0 bases, with 10 bases spanning the gap. This CDR3 contains 14 residues. In germline, CDR1 is SGHRS, CDR2 YFSETQ. The chain uses TRBV5-1 and TRBJ2-3; D not resolved. The sequenced material came from blood. This receptor was identified in a man aged 50-59 years in good health. The CDR3 DNA follows: TGCGCCAGCAGAGACGACCCAAGCACAGATACGCAGTATTTT. Its translation: CASRDDPSTDTQYF.